This T cell receptor (beta chain) was sequenced for a study of T cells after posttransplantation cyclophosphamide. Profiling relied on immunoSEQ multiplex PCR, and the TCRdb table lists in-frame clones only, not all of them. The sample has about 21,000 clones; roughly 98% are singletons. Trimming removed 6 bases from V and 2 bases from J, with 11 bases in between. The CDR3 runs 13 residues. CDR1 is SNHLY and CDR2 is FYNNEI in the germline V gene. Sequenced material: naive CD8+ T cells sorted from PBMCs. The sequence derives from a man aged 35 to 55 in good health, CMV-negative, and a related stem cell transplant donor. The chain employs TRBV2 and TRBJ2-7, with D tentatively TRBD1 (5 bases). Here the CDR3 DNA reads TGTGCCAGCAGAACGACGGACACCTACGAGCAGTACTTC. Translation gives CASRTTDTYEQYF. Variable domain in full (rest from reference TRBV2 and TRBJ2-7): EPEVTQTPSHQVTQMGQEVILRCVPISNHLYFYWYRQILGQKVEFLVSFYNNEISEKSEIFDDQFSVERPDGSNFTLKIRSTKLEDSAMYFCASRTTDTYEQYFGPGTRLTVT.